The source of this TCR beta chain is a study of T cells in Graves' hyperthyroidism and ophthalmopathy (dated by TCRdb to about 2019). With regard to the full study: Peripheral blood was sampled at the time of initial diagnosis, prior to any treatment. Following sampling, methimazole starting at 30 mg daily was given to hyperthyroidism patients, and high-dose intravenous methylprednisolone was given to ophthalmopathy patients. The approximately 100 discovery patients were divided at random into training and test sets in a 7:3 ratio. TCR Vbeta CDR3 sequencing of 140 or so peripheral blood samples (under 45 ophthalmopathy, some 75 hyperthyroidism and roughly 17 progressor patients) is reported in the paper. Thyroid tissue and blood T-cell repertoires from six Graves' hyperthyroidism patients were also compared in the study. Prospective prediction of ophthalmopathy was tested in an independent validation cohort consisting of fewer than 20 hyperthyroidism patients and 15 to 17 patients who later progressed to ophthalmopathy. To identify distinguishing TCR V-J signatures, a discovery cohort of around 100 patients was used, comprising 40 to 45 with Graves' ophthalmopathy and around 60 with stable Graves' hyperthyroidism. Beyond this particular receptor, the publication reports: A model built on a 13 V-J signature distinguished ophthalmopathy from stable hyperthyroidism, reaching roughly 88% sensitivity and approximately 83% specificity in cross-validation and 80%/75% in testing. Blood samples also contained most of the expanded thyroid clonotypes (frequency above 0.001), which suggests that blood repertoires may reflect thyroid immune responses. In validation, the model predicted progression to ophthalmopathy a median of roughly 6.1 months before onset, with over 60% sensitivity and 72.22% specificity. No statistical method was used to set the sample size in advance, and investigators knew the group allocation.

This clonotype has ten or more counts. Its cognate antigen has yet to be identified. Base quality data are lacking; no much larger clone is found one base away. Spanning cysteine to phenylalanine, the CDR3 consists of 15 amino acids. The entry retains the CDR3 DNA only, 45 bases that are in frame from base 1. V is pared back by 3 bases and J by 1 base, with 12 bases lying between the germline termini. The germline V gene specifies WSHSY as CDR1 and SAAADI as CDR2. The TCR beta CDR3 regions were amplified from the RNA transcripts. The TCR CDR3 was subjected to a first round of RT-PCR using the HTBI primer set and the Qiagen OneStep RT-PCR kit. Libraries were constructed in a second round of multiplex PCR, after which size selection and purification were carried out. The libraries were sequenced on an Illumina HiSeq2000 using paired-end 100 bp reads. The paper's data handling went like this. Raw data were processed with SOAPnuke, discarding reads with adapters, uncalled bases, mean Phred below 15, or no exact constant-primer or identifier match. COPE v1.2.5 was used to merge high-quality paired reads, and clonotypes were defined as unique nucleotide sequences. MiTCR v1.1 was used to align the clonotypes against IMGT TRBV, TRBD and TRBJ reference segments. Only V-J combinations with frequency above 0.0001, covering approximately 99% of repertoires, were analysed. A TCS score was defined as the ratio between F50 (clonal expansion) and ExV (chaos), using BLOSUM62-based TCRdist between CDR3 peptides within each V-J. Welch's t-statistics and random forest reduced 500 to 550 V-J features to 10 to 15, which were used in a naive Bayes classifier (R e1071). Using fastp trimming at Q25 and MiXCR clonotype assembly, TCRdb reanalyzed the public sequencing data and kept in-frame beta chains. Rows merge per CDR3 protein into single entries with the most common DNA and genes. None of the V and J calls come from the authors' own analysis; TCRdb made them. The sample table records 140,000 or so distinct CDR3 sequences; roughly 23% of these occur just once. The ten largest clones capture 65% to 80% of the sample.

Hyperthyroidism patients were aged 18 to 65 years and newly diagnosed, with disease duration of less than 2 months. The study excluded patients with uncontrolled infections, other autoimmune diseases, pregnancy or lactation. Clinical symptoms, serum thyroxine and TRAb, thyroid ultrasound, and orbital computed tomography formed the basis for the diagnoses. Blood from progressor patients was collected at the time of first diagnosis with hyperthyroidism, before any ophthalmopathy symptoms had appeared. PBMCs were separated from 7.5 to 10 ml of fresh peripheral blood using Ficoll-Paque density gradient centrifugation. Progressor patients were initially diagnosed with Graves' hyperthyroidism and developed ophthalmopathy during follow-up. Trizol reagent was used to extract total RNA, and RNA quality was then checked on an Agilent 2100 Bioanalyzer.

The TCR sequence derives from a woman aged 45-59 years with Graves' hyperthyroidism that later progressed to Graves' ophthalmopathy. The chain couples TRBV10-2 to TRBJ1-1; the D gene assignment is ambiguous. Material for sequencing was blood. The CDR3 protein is CASSEFGRKNTEAFF. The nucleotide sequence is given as TGCGCCAGCAGTGAATTCGGGAGGAAGAACACTGAAGCTTTCTTT.